This T cell receptor beta chain came from a study of cytomegalovirus exposure and HLA in healthy donors (dated by TCRdb to 2015 to 2018). Broadly, across the study: According to an earlier analysis of several hundred of the donors, about 170 million T cells yielded 100 million or so unique TCR beta sequences and approximately 280 Gb of sequence data. An early release that covered about 600 HLA-typed donors contained around 300 gigabases of sequencing data and 70 million to 100 million unique TCR sequences. Among the approximately 400 genotyped donors, about 85% belonged to the genetic ancestry cluster associated with self-reported Caucasian donors. The study was designed to test whether signatures of past pathogen exposure could be identified by cataloging public T cell receptors. The T cell repertoires of some 700 subjects were profiled by immunosequencing and related to cytomegalovirus serostatus. A separate validation cohort of about 110 different subjects was used in addition to the approximately 640-subject first cohort. To predict cytomegalovirus infection status, the study brought together high-throughput TCR immunosequencing, statistical association of individual TCRs with disease status, and machine learning. In a later analysis, previously published TCR beta repertoires from 550 to 750 donors were re-analyzed and high-resolution HLA genotyping was added so that TCR occurrence patterns could be studied. Rather than using new phenotypic data, the later analysis identified candidate immune exposures from TCR beta sequences and from how often those sequences occurred across donors. In an earlier analysis of 587 of the donors, high-throughput TCR beta sequencing was used to judge whether each TCR beta V gene segment behaved as functional or pseudogenic. Donor age, sex, ethnicity and CMV serostatus were compiled together with the repertoire data. Genome-wide SNP genotypes for about 65% of the 666 donors were used in a later genetic analysis, which treated that subset as a discovery cohort. All discovery cohort repertoires had been generated on a single sequencing platform. HLA typing included class I and class II loci at four-digit resolution. The number of typed donors differed by locus: about 629-630 for A, B, C, DRB1 and DQB1; some 500 for DQA1; approximately 600 for DPA1; and some 450 for DPB1. A handful of DR-DQ haplotypes were handled as single units for association and clustering because linkage in the cohort was strong. Across approximately 400 genotyped donors of the cohort, an average of about 220,000 unique TCR beta nucleotide sequences per donor were sequenced, and roughly a sixth of those sequences were non-productive.

Broader findings and caveats from the paper: A later analysis found that HLA-associated TCR beta chains were more clonally expanded and had lower generation probabilities than equally common non-associated chains. Because HLA typing was missing for some donors at each locus, association tests included only the typed subset. Assigning TCR associations to individual alleles was difficult when HLA alleles, especially DR and DQ, strongly co-occurred. In both the original and validation cohorts, the classifier was reported to diagnose cytomegalovirus status with high specificity and sensitivity. A few of the identified cytomegalovirus-associated TCR beta chains were confirmed in vitro to be specific for cytomegalovirus antigens. Compared with the roughly 700-donor mean, donors in an Asian-associated ancestry cluster had fewer N-insertions in productive TCRs, according to a later genetic analysis. Broadly in line with IMGT annotations, most TCR beta V segments showed up in productive rearrangements about 87% or about 30% of the time in an earlier analysis of around 600 of the donors. A further reported finding was that TCR beta sequences accurately predicted the HLA-A and HLA-B alleles for most subjects in the first cohort. At a false discovery rate of 0.05, a later analysis linked around 15,000 TCR beta sequences to specific HLA alleles. CMV serostatus was the only immune exposure information available for the cohort. Because counts were too low, about 17 rarely observed V segments, including chromosome 9 orphons, were excluded from the earlier analysis of a few hundred of the donors. In a later analysis, the rate of TCR association differed among HLA loci, with DRB1 alleles having the most associated TCRs and HLA-C alleles having the fewest. Only TCR beta chains were sequenced in this cohort, and the absence of alpha or paired-chain data limited detectable features. A later analysis found that most CMV-associated TCR beta chains appeared HLA-restricted, with HLA associations seemingly driven largely by CMV exposure. Some IMGT-functional V segments, including TRBV6-2 and TRBV6-3, could not be told apart with the 87-base-pair reads, so those segments were excluded. V-gene and J-gene trimming of TCR beta chains was associated with a missense DCLRE1C variant in a later genetic analysis, and the association was replicated in an independent cohort. The authors suggested that the approach could potentially be generalized to other disease states and immunological phenotypes. Sequencing depth was assumed to be roughly uniform across donors in the presence/absence analyses, though that assumption may not hold. A total of fewer than 200 TCR beta chains were listed by the study as associated with cytomegalovirus. Most TCR sequences were observed very rarely across donors, whereas some public TCRs were present in many individuals. Linkage disequilibrium might explain the correlated functional status among segregating V segments, but an unknown experimental factor could not be ruled out. According to a later analysis, parvovirus B19, influenza, CMV and Epstein-Barr virus appeared linked to several top co-occurrence clusters. A group of highly shared sequence variants was considered likely to be a technical artifact of the sequencing pipeline.

The CDR1 and CDR2 encoded by the germline V gene are SNHLY and FYNNEI. V loses 5 bases at its end and J loses 3 bases; junction bases beyond the gene matches: 6. There are 15 amino acids in the CDR3, from cysteine to phenylalanine inclusive. The entry retains the CDR3 DNA only, 45 bases that are in frame from base 1. As regards this clone: Its antigen target is currently unknown. No quality values exist for individual bases; no much larger clone is one base distant.

Preparation of the library involved the immunoSEQ multiplex PCR assay. The multiplex PCR relied on a mix of 60 forward primers for TCR Vbeta segments and 13 reverse primers for TCR Jbeta segments. The CDR3 region of rearranged TCR beta genes was amplified from genomic DNA with a multiplex PCR assay. The Illumina HiSeq System was used to sequence the amplified TCR beta libraries as 87-base-pair reads. The authors' pipeline ran thus. A later analysis tallied 75 million to 85 million unique TCR beta chains across the 666 repertoires, and around 12 million of those chains were shared by two or more donors. Raw reads were error-corrected and collapsed into unique sequences with a nearest-neighbor algorithm that merged closely related sequences to remove PCR and sequencing errors. CDR3 sequences were aligned to IMGT reference sequences to assign V, D and J gene segments. For a sequence to be retained, a match of at least six nucleotides to both a V gene segment and a J gene segment was required. A rearrangement counted as productive if the CDR3 had no stop codons and remained in frame with V and J, and every other rearrangement counted as non-productive. CDR3 was defined by IMGT convention, running from the second conserved V-encoded cysteine to the conserved J-encoded phenylalanine. Sequences without an unambiguous match to a single V gene segment were excluded from the earlier analysis of about 630 of the donors. In an earlier analysis of several hundred of the donors, V segments were called functional above 56.7% productive rearrangements and were called segregating when the between-donor standard deviation exceeded 5%. A statistical classification framework was built to diagnose cytomegalovirus status from the catalog of TCR beta chain sequences. In a later analysis, TCR nucleotide sequences were compared against IMGT/GENE-DB human TR gene sequences so that V and J genes could be assigned. In a later analysis, CDR3 sequences and most-parsimonious VDJ recombination scenarios were assigned using the TCRdist pipeline. In a later analysis, each TCR beta chain was defined by its CDR3 amino acid sequence together with its V-gene family, and reads lacking a unique V-gene family were excluded. A later analysis removed several hundred highly shared, low-generation-probability nucleotide sequences to deal with suspected cross-contamination and a sequencing artifact. For each public chain, a later analysis derived a clonal expansion index from normalized ranks of inferred template counts within each repertoire. A later analysis computed generation probabilities with a VDJ recombination model fitted to out-of-frame rearrangements, and checked the results against IGoR. In a later analysis, hypergeometric tests were used to score TCR-TCR, TCR-HLA and TCR-CMV co-occurrence, with a repertoire-size bias correction applied to TCR pairs. In a later analysis, false discovery rates were estimated by permuting HLA or CMV assignments 20 times. In a later analysis, co-occurring TCRs were grouped with DBSCAN, and TCRdist sequence similarity was added when clustering was performed within HLA-allele-positive subsets. Repertoires with fewer than 30,000 or more than 120,000 public chains were left out of co-occurrence clustering, as were about 5 repertoires with anomalous nucleotide sharing. TCRdb took this table from immuneACCESS and kept in-frame rearrangements with V and J called. Such tables lack part of the clones; where checked against another copy, unresolved V genes explain under half of the gap, and the rest is unexplained. That table furnishes V, J and clone size, whereas the DNA furnished D and trimming. This sample has 75,000 to 90,000 clones in its table, and around 84% of those were observed once. The top ten clonotypes cover 8% to 9% of the sample.

The cohort consisted of hundreds of healthy bone marrow donors. Cohort members were all nominally healthy when sampled, although unrecorded immune exposures were likely present. The donor tested CMV seropositive and was one of the 289 seropositive cohort members. A peripheral blood sample was provided by each donor, and peripheral blood mononuclear cells were used for TCR beta sequencing. Genomic DNA extraction from the blood cell samples was performed with the Qiagen DNeasy Blood Extraction Kit. This receptor chain uses TRBV2 and TRBJ1-5, and 8 bases in between align with TRBD1. This clonotype was obtained from a woman between 40 and 50 years old in good health and CMV-seropositive. Sequenced sample: PBMCs. The base sequence is TGTGCCAGCAGTAGGGACAGGAGGAACAATCAGCCCCAGCATTTT. It is translated as CASSRDRRNNQPQHF.